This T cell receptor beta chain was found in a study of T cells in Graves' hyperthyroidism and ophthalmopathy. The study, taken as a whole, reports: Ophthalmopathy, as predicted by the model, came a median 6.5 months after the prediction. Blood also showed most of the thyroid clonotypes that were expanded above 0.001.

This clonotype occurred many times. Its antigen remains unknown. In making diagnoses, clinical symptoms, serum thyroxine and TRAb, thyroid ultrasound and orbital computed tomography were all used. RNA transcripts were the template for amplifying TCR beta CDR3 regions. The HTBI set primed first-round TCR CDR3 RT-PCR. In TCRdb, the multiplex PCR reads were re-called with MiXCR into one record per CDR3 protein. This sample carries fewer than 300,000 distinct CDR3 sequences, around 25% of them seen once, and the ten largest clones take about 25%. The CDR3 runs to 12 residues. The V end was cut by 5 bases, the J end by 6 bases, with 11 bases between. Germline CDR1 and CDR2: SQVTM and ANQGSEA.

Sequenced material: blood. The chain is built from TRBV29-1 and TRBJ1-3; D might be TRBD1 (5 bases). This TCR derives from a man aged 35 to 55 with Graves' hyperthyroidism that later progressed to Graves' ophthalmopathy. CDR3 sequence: CSVTGIQNTIYF. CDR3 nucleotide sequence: TGCAGCGTTACAGGAATTCAAAACACCATATATTTT.